One and the same sample provided the 22 T cell receptor beta chains below, sequenced in a study of blood T cell repertoires in COVID-19. Method: immunoSEQ multiplex PCR; TCRdb's copy keeps in-frame clones and lacks some. The sample holds roughly 290,000 clones; around 90% are singletons and the top ten take 6.5% to 8%. The sequenced sample consisted of peripheral blood. Every receptor here comes from a woman in her 30s with COVID-19, enrolled during active disease.

This chain joins TRBV14 and TRBJ2-1; no clear D gene. This CDR3 comprises 13 residues. The V and J ends lost 2 bases and 2 bases respectively, with 4 bases between them. Germline V gives CDR1 SGHDN, CDR2 FVKESK. CDR3: CASSQNTYNEQFF. The DNA for the CDR3 is TGTGCCAGCAGCCAAAATACCTACAATGAGCAGTTCTTC.

This clone has a single count. This CDR3 reads CAGRDFFYEQYF. CDR3 bases: TGTGCCGGGCGGGACTTTTTCTACGAGCAGTACTTC. This rearrangement joins TRBV6-5 to TRBJ2-7, with a weak D call TRBD2 (6 bases). V was trimmed by 11 bases and J by 3 bases, leaving 14 bases between them. Germline V gene data show CDR1 as MNHEY and CDR2 as SVGAGI. The CDR3 extends over 12 amino acids.

The J gene is TRBJ2-7, the V gene TRBV5-1, with D possibly TRBD1 on 6 matching bases. The CDR3 length is 13 residues. Trimming removed 4 bases from V and 6 bases from J, with 14 bases in between. Germline V lookup: CDR1 SGHRS, CDR2 YFSETQ. CDR3 nucleotides: TGCGCCAGCAGCCAAGGGGCAGGGGCCGAGCAGTACTTC. Translating gives CASSQGAGAEQYF.

Ten or more counts support this clone. The chain employs TRBV4-1 and TRBJ2-5, with a possible D match to TRBD1 (5 bases). This CDR3 region has 14 residues. Trimming shortened V by 4 bases and J by 0 bases, and 9 bases separated the two germline ends. Germline V gene sequence: CDR1 MGHRA, CDR2 YSYEKL. CDR3 sequence reads: CASSRYRNQETQYF. The CDR3 coding sequence is TGCGCCAGCAGCCGGTACAGGAACCAAGAGACCCAGTACTTC.

The rearrangement joins TRBV6-2 or TRBV6-3 to TRBJ2-4; the match to TRBD1 covers 7 bases. Germline V gene lookup returns CDR1 MNHEY and CDR2 SVGEGT. CDR3 size: 12 residues. V dropped 4 bases and J dropped 12; count of bases not matched to a gene: 6. CDR3 region: CASSSRQGSQYF. The CDR3 nucleotides read TGTGCCAGCAGTTCCAGACAGGGTTCTCAGTACTTC.

This chain joins TRBV19 and TRBJ1-5, with D possibly matching TRBD1 (6 bases). The V end lost 6 bases, the J end lost 4 bases, and 16 bases lay between the germline ends. This CDR3 contains 15 residues. Germline loops: CDR1 LNHDA, CDR2 SQIVND (reference sequence). This chain's CDR3 is CASRTGHSMNQPQHF. The CDR3 coding sequence is TGTGCCAGTAGGACGGGACACTCTATGAATCAGCCCCAGCATTTT.

The chain carries TRBV7-9 and TRBJ2-1, with D possibly TRBD1 on 6 matching bases. Germline-derived CDR1 and CDR2 are SEHNR and FQNEAQ (reference sequence). The CDR3 sequence is 14 residues long. Trimming removed 8 bases from V and 0 bases from J, with 11 bases in between. This CDR3 is CASGQGSSYNEQFF. DNA for the CDR3: TGTGCCAGCGGCCAGGGGAGCTCCTACAATGAGCAGTTCTTC.

The V gene is TRBV5-8, the J gene TRBJ1-5; perhaps TRBD1 as D (6 bases). From germline, CDR1 is SGHTS and CDR2 YDEGEE. This CDR3 has 16 residues. With 4 bases removed from V and 7 bases from J, the gap between germline ends came to 21 bases. CDR3 in amino acids: CASSPRGAGEEQPQHF. CDR3 nucleotide sequence: TGTGCCAGCAGCCCACGGGGGGCAGGGGAAGAACAGCCCCAGCATTTT.

The chain has TRBV30 and TRBJ2-7; TRBD1 agrees at 9 bases. This CDR3 region has 16 residues. Germline V gene data show CDR1 as GTSNPN and CDR2 as SVGIG (reference sequence). Trimming at V came to 0 bases and at J to 2 bases, leaving 8 bases not matched to a gene. The CDR3 DNA is TGTGCCTGGAGTGTACAGAGGACAGGGGTACCCTACGAGCAGTACTTC. Translation: CAWSVQRTGVPYEQYF.

The chain uses TRBV30 and TRBJ1-6; perhaps TRBD1 as D (5 bases). The CDR3 has 16 residues. Germline V gene lookup returns CDR1 GTSNPN and CDR2 SVGIG (reference sequence). V was shortened by 0 bases and J by 1 base, with 10 bases between the two germline ends. CDR3: CAWSVARGSYNSPLHF. CDR3 bases: TGTGCCTGGAGTGTAGCCCGGGGGTCCTATAATTCACCCCTCCACTTT. Looking up the rest from reference TRBV30 and TRBJ1-6 gives the full variable domain: SQTIHQWPATLVQPVGSPLSLECTVEGTSNPNLYWYRQAAGRGLQLLFYSVGIGQISSEVPQNLSASRPQDRQFILSSKKLLLSDSGFYLCAWSVARGSYNSPLHFGNGTRLTVT.

The genes are TRBV4-1 and TRBJ2-1; TRBD2 agrees at 12 bases. This CDR3 spans 14 amino acids. Germline CDR1 is MGHRA and CDR2 is YSYEKL. The junction had 3 bases not matched to a gene; V was cut back by 4 bases and J by 8 bases. The CDR3 spells CASSRTSGNHEQFF. The CDR3 DNA reads TGCGCCAGCAGCCGGACTAGCGGGAATCATGAGCAGTTCTTC.

This chain connects TRBV7-9 to TRBJ1-2, with 8 bases fitting TRBD1. The germline CDR1 and CDR2 sequences are SEHNR and FQNEAQ (reference sequence). J lost 5 bases, V lost 7 bases, and 9 bases had no gene match. The CDR3 totals 14 residues. As DNA, the CDR3 is TGTGCCAGCACCTACGCAGGGGGCGTATATGGCTACACCTTC. This encodes CASTYAGGVYGYTF.

The chain links TRBV5-1 to TRBJ2-3; tentative D call: TRBD2 (5 bases). The germline gives CDR1 SGHRS, CDR2 YFSETQ. V dropped 7 bases and J dropped 2 bases, with 14 bases sitting between them. CDR3 size: 14 residues. The CDR3 reads CASRAGENTDTQYF. CDR3 nucleotide sequence: TGCGCCAGCCGGGCCGGGGAGAACACAGATACGCAGTATTTT.

This sequence joins TRBV7-3 and TRBJ2-1; TRBD2 matches 10 bases. Germline loops: CDR1 SGHTA, CDR2 FQGTGA. V gave up 6 bases and J gave up 3 bases; unmatched junction bases: 8. CDR3 length: 16 residues. CDR3 protein: CASRKSSGGNYNEQFF. The CDR3 coding sequence is TGTGCCAGCAGAAAATCTAGCGGGGGTAACTACAATGAGCAGTTCTTC.

The genes are TRBV27 and TRBJ1-5; TRBD1 matches at 7 bases. Germline CDR1 MNHEY, CDR2 SMNVEV (reference sequence). The CDR3 runs to 18 residues. V shed 6 bases, J shed 0 bases, and the junction held 14 bases outside the gene matches. CDR3 coding DNA: TGTGCCAGCAGCCCAAGGTCAGGACAGGTGTATAGCAATCAGCCCCAGCATTTT. Protein product: CASSPRSGQVYSNQPQHF.

This clone was seen a few times. This rearrangement joins TRBV6-6 to TRBJ1-6; 7 positions agree with TRBD1. V shed 5 bases and J 3 bases; nucleotides not matched to a gene: 13. This CDR3 region has 18 residues. Germline CDR1 is MNHNY and CDR2 is SVGAGI (reference sequence). In DNA form, the CDR3 reads TGTGCCAGCAGTCCGACAGACGGACAGGTTCACTATAATTCACCCCTCCACTTT. This encodes CASSPTDGQVHYNSPLHF.

The V gene is TRBV5-5, the J gene TRBJ1-1; D remains unclear. The germline gives CDR1 SGHKS, CDR2 YYEKEE (reference sequence). This CDR3 is 16 amino acids long. V was clipped by 0 bases and J by 0 bases, with 12 bases between them. The CDR3 bases are TGTGCCAGCAGCTTGGCCGAAGGGAGGGTGAACACTGAAGCTTTCTTT. Its translation is CASSLAEGRVNTEAFF.

The chain has TRBV18 and TRBJ1-4; 7 nucleotides match TRBD1. The CDR3 has 15 residues. The germline gives CDR1 KGHSH, CDR2 LQKENI. Unmatched junction bases numbered 1, after V lost 3 bases and J lost 0 bases. CDR3 loop: CASSPGTATNEKLFF. CDR3 DNA sequence: TGTGCCAGCTCACCCGGGACAGCAACTAATGAAAAACTGTTTTTT. The full variable domain, completed using reference TRBV18 and TRBJ1-4, is NAGVMQNPRHLVRRRGQEARLRCSPMKGHSHVYWYRQLPEEGLKFMVYLQKENIIDESGMPKERFSAEFPKEGPSILRIQQVVRGDSAAYFCASSPGTATNEKLFFGSGTQLSVL.

V usage is TRBV10-1 and J usage is TRBJ2-7, with 9 nucleotides matching TRBD2. The length of the CDR3 is 14 residues. CDR1 WNHNN and CDR2 SYGVQD come from the germline V gene (reference sequence). Trimming cost V 6 bases and J 3 bases; bases outside gene matches: 6. The CDR3 nucleotides read TGCGCCAGCAGCAGTAGCGGGAGTTACTACGAGCAGTACTTC. It encodes CASSSSGSYYEQYF.

The rearrangement joins TRBV4-1 to TRBJ2-7; 8 bases are a match to TRBD2. The germline V gene has CDR1 MGHRA and CDR2 YSYEKL. This CDR3 is built from 16 residues. V dropped 1 base and J dropped 1; count of bases not matched to a gene: 6. The CDR3 DNA follows: TGCGCCAGCAGCCAAGGGCGACTAGCGTTATCCTACGAGCAGTACTTC. This codes for CASSQGRLALSYEQYF.

The gene calls are TRBV7-9 and TRBJ2-2; a weak D match, TRBD2 (6 bases). The CDR3 sequence is 15 residues long. Germline CDR1 SEHNR, CDR2 FQNEAQ (reference sequence). Trimming cost V 0 bases and J 4 bases, with 9 bases left between them. The CDR3 region has the DNA TGTGCCAGCAGCTTAGCGGCCGGGGGCACCGGGGAGCTGTTTTTT. It is translated as CASSLAAGGTGELFF.

This sequence joins TRBV7-8 and TRBJ1-5; D unresolved. CDR3 length: 13 residues. V lost 1 base to trimming and J lost 7 bases, with 8 bases between them. Germline CDR1 and CDR2: SGHVS and FQNEAQ. The CDR3 DNA reads as TGTGCCAGCAGCTTAGGGCGGATCCAGCCCCAGCATTTT. Translating it yields CASSLGRIQPQHF. The full variable domain, its missing parts supplied by reference TRBV7-8 and TRBJ1-5, is GAGVSQSPRYKVAKRGQDVALRCDPISGHVSLFWYQQALGQGPEFLTYFQNEAQLDKSGLPSDRFFAERPEGSVSTLKIQRTQQEDSAVYLCASSLGRIQPQHFGDGTRLSIL.